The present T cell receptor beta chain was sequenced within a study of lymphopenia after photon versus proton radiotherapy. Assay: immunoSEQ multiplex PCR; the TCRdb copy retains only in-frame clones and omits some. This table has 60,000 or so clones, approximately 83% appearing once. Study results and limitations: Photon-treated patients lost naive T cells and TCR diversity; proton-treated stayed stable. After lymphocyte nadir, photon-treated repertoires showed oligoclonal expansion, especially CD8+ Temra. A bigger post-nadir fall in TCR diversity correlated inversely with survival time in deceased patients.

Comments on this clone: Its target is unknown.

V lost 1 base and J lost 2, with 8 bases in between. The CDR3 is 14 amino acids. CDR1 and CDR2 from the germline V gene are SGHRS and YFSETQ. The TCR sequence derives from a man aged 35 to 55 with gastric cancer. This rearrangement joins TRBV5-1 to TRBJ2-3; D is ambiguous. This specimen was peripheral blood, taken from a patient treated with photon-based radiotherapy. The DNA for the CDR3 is TGCGCCAGCAGCTTGAGACAACCCACAGATACGCAGTATTTT. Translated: CASSLRQPTDTQYF.